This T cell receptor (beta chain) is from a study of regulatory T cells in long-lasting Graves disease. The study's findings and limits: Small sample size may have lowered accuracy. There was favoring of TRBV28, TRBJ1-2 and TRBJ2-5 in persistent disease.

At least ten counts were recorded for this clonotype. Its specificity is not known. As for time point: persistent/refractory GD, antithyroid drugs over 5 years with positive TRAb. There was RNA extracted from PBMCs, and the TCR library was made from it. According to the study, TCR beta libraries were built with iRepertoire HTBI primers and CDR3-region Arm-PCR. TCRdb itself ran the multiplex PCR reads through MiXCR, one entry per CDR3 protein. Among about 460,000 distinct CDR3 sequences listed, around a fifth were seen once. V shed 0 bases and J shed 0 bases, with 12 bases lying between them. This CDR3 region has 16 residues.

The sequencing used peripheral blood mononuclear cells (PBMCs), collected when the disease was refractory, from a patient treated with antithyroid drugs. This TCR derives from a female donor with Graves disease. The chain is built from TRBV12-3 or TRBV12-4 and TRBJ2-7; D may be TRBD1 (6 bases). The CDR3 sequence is CASSLADSKYSYEQYF. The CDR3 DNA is TGTGCCAGCAGTTTAGCGGACAGCAAATACTCCTACGAGCAGTACTTC.